The rows below give T cell receptor beta chains drawn from one sample of a study of blood T cell repertoires in COVID-19. Method: immunoSEQ multiplex PCR; TCRdb's copy keeps in-frame clones and lacks some. The sample yields about 310,000 clones, about 89% seen once. Sequenced sample: PBMCs or T cells enriched from blood (not recorded which). These receptors were obtained from a woman between 35 and 50 years old who had recovered from COVID-19. The CDR3 runs from the conserved cysteine through the conserved F or W. D genes are given only for firm matches. A row's size may be missing; if present it is once, few, many or a size class.

CDR3: CASSTGQRSGYTF
DNA: TGTGCCAGCAGCACCGGACAGAGGTCTGGCTACACCTTC
V: TRBV11-3
D: .
J: TRBJ1-2
size: once

CDR3: CASSARGQVGDTQYF
DNA: TGTGCCAGCAGCGCGCGGGGCCAAGTGGGAGATACGCAGTATTTT
V: TRBV11-3
D: .
J: TRBJ2-3
size: once

CDR3: CATDRGYEQYF
DNA: TGTGCAACGGACAGGGGCTACGAGCAGTACTTC
V: TRBV7-3
D: TRBD1
J: TRBJ2-7
size: .

CDR3: CASSSTGAHNEQFF
DNA: TGTGCCAGCAGCTCAACAGGGGCCCACAATGAGCAGTTCTTC
V: TRBV7-8
D: TRBD1
J: TRBJ2-1
size: .

CDR3: CASRAPPNTGELFF
DNA: TGTGCCAGCAGGGCACCCCCGAACACCGGGGAGCTGTTTTTT
V: TRBV7-3
D: .
J: TRBJ2-2
size: .

CDR3: CASSFSGAGGTDTQYF
DNA: TGCGCCAGCAGCTTTTCCGGGGCAGGGGGCACAGATACGCAGTATTTT
V: TRBV5-1
D: .
J: TRBJ2-3
size: .

CDR3: CASSRVRGQTGELFF
DNA: TGTGCCAGCAGCCGCGTCAGGGGGCAGACCGGGGAGCTGTTTTTT
V: TRBV28
D: TRBD1
J: TRBJ2-2
size: .

CDR3: CASSQQAGARTDTQYF
DNA: TGCGCCAGCAGCCAACAAGCGGGGGCCCGCACAGATACGCAGTATTTT
V: TRBV4-3
D: TRBD2
J: TRBJ2-3
size: .

CDR3: CASSEGQSYGYTF
DNA: TGTGCCAGCAGTGAGGGACAGTCCTATGGCTACACCTTC
V: TRBV6-1
D: TRBD1
J: TRBJ1-2
size: .

CDR3: CASSPRTGVLDEQFF
DNA: TGTGCCAGCAGTCCTAGGACAGGGGTATTGGATGAGCAGTTCTTC
V: TRBV27
D: TRBD1
J: TRBJ2-1
size: few

CDR3: CASSRTSGNTDTQYF
DNA: TGTGCCAGCAGCCGGACTAGCGGGAACACAGATACGCAGTATTTT
V: TRBV6-2/TRBV6-3
D: TRBD2
J: TRBJ2-3
size: .

CDR3: CASSYSLGLAGGLEQFF
DNA: TGTGCCAGCAGTTACTCTTTAGGACTAGCGGGGGGACTTGAGCAGTTCTTC
V: TRBV6-2/TRBV6-3
D: TRBD2
J: TRBJ2-1
size: .

CDR3: CASSPRQGMGETQYF
DNA: TGTGCCAGCAGCCCGAGACAGGGTATGGGGGAGACCCAGTACTTC
V: TRBV9
D: TRBD1
J: TRBJ2-5
size: .

CDR3: CASSIIWHTGELFF
DNA: TGTGCCAGCAGTATAATCTGGCACACCGGGGAGCTGTTTTTT
V: TRBV27
D: .
J: TRBJ2-2
size: .

CDR3: CASSYSGASTYGYTF
DNA: TGTGCCAGCAGTTACTCAGGGGCCAGTACATATGGCTACACCTTC
V: TRBV6-5
D: .
J: TRBJ1-2
size: .

CDR3: CASSYSGPPYEQYF
DNA: TGTGCCAGCAGTTACAGCGGACCGCCCTACGAGCAGTACTTC
V: TRBV6-5
D: .
J: TRBJ2-7
size: .

CDR3: CASSLRGGQGMYGYTF
DNA: TGTGCCAGCAGCTTACGGGGGGGACAGGGAATGTATGGCTACACCTTC
V: TRBV7-8
D: TRBD1
J: TRBJ1-2
size: .

CDR3: CASTETGGNEQFF
DNA: TGTGCCAGCACCGAGACAGGGGGGAATGAGCAGTTCTTC
V: TRBV6-5
D: TRBD1
J: TRBJ2-1
size: .

CDR3: CASSPSSKSNTGELFF
DNA: TGTGCCAGCTCACCTTCTAGCAAGTCGAACACCGGGGAGCTGTTTTTT
V: TRBV18
D: .
J: TRBJ2-2
size: once

CDR3: CASSLYRGGADETQYF
DNA: TGTGCCAGCAGCTTGTACCGGGGCGGGGCGGACGAGACCCAGTACTTC
V: TRBV11-2
D: .
J: TRBJ2-5
size: .

CDR3: CAWGVYTF
DNA: TGTGCCTGGGGCGTCTACACCTTC
V: TRBV30
D: .
J: TRBJ1-2
size: once

CDR3: CAWSQGAGGYTF
DNA: TGTGCCTGGAGCCAGGGGGCGGGGGGCTACACCTTC
V: TRBV30
D: TRBD1
J: TRBJ1-2
size: .

CDR3: CASSPTGGHYNEQFF
DNA: TGTGCCAGCAGTCCGACAGGTGGGCACTACAATGAGCAGTTCTTC
V: TRBV6-5
D: .
J: TRBJ2-1
size: .

CDR3: CASSQGKGNLEFF
DNA: TGTGCCAGCAGCCAAGGGAAGGGGAATTTGGAGTTCTTC
V: TRBV3-1/TRBV3-2
D: .
J: TRBJ2-1
size: .

CDR3: CASSLASRGSEKLFF
DNA: TGTGCCAGCAGCTTAGCATCCAGGGGGAGCGAAAAACTGTTTTTT
V: TRBV11-2
D: TRBD1
J: TRBJ1-4
size: .

CDR3: CATPVGQGNNSPLHF
DNA: TGTGCCACCCCGGTTGGCCAGGGGAATAATTCACCCCTCCACTTT
V: TRBV2
D: .
J: TRBJ1-6
size: .

CDR3: CASSLQGAWETQYF
DNA: TGTGCCAGCAGCTTACAGGGGGCGTGGGAGACCCAGTACTTC
V: TRBV5-6
D: TRBD1
J: TRBJ2-5
size: .

CDR3: CASSKSPNSNQPQHF
DNA: TGTGCCAGCAGCAAAAGCCCGAATAGCAATCAGCCCCAGCATTTT
V: TRBV9
D: .
J: TRBJ1-5
size: .

CDR3: CASSLFGREAFF
DNA: TGTGCCAGCAGTTTATTCGGGAGAGAAGCTTTCTTT
V: TRBV28
D: .
J: TRBJ1-1
size: .

CDR3: CATSDTSTGDYGYTF
DNA: TGTGCCACCAGTGATACCTCGACAGGGGACTATGGCTACACCTTC
V: TRBV24-1
D: TRBD1
J: TRBJ1-2
size: once

CDR3: CASSLDANSEKLFF
DNA: TGCGCCAGCAGCCTCGACGCGAACAGTGAAAAACTGTTTTTT
V: TRBV5-1
D: .
J: TRBJ1-4
size: .

CDR3: CASSLFSEKLFF
DNA: TGTGCCAGCAGTTTATTCAGTGAAAAACTGTTTTTT
V: TRBV28
D: .
J: TRBJ1-4
size: .

CDR3: CASSSGTSEAFF
DNA: TGTGCCAGCAGCTCCGGGACATCCGAAGCTTTCTTT
V: TRBV3-1/TRBV3-2
D: .
J: TRBJ1-1
size: .

CDR3: CASSRREALNTGELFF
DNA: TGTGCCAGCAGCCGCCGGGAAGCCTTGAACACCGGGGAGCTGTTTTTT
V: TRBV7-3
D: .
J: TRBJ2-2
size: .

CDR3: CASSLEKRGLNEQFF
DNA: TGTGCCAGCAGCCTCGAAAAGCGGGGACTCAATGAGCAGTTCTTC
V: TRBV6-5
D: TRBD2
J: TRBJ2-1
size: .

CDR3: CASSPGHRETQYF
DNA: TGTGCCAGCAGCCCAGGACATCGAGAGACCCAGTACTTC
V: TRBV5-4
D: .
J: TRBJ2-5
size: .

CDR3: CASSVNRGETQYF
DNA: TGTGCCAGCAGCGTAAACAGGGGTGAGACCCAGTACTTC
V: TRBV9
D: TRBD1
J: TRBJ2-5
size: .

CDR3: CSVSDRALSSYEQYF
DNA: TGCAGCGTCTCTGACAGGGCCCTGAGCTCCTACGAGCAGTACTTC
V: TRBV29-1
D: TRBD1
J: TRBJ2-7
size: .

CDR3: CASSTDSYNEQFF
DNA: TGTGCCAGCAGCACAGACTCCTACAATGAGCAGTTCTTC
V: TRBV6-5
D: .
J: TRBJ2-1
size: .

CDR3: CASRAPTGKYGYTF
DNA: TGTGCCAGCAGGGCCCCCACAGGGAAGTATGGCTACACCTTC
V: TRBV6-5
D: .
J: TRBJ1-2
size: .

CDR3: CASSSFGQGNTGAKNIQYF
DNA: TGTGCCAGCTCATCATTCGGACAGGGTAATACCGGGGCCAAAAACATTCAGTACTTC
V: TRBV18
D: TRBD1
J: TRBJ2-4
size: once

CDR3: CASSATSGANQPQHF
DNA: TGTGCCAGCAGCGCAACTTCAGGGGCCAATCAGCCCCAGCATTTT
V: TRBV5-8
D: .
J: TRBJ1-5
size: .

CDR3: CASSINRDAPYEQYF
DNA: TGTGCCAGTAGTATCAACAGGGACGCACCCTACGAGCAGTACTTC
V: TRBV19
D: .
J: TRBJ2-7
size: .

CDR3: CASSLAQGREQYF
DNA: TGTGCCAGCAGCTTAGCTCAGGGGAGAGAGCAGTACTTC
V: TRBV7-2
D: .
J: TRBJ2-7
size: .

CDR3: CASSFGGQETQYF
DNA: TGTGCCAGCAGCTTCGGCGGACAAGAGACCCAGTACTTC
V: TRBV7-3
D: .
J: TRBJ2-5
size: .

CDR3: CASSLRGTSGVVSEQFF
DNA: TGTGCCAGCAGCTTACGGGGGACTAGCGGGGTGGTTTCTGAGCAGTTCTTC
V: TRBV7-3
D: TRBD2
J: TRBJ2-1
size: .

CDR3: CASSYRQSSYNSPLHF
DNA: TGTGCCAGCAGTTACCGACAGAGCTCCTATAATTCACCCCTCCACTTT
V: TRBV6-5
D: .
J: TRBJ1-6
size: .

CDR3: CASSLWDSKNEQFF
DNA: TGCGCCAGCAGCTTGTGGGACAGTAAGAATGAGCAGTTCTTC
V: TRBV5-1
D: TRBD1
J: TRBJ2-1
size: .

CDR3: CASSLAPRLAASGANVLTF
DNA: TGTGCCAGCAGCTTAGCCCCCCGACTAGCGGCCTCTGGGGCCAACGTCCTGACTTTC
V: TRBV7-2
D: TRBD2
J: TRBJ2-6
size: .

CDR3: CASSLRGIGTEAFF
DNA: TGTGCCAGCAGCTTAAGAGGGATCGGGACTGAAGCTTTCTTT
V: TRBV11-3
D: .
J: TRBJ1-1
size: .

CDR3: CASSTTGGKGLGQPQHF
DNA: TGTGCCAGTAGTACCACTGGAGGGAAGGGGCTAGGTCAGCCCCAGCATTTT
V: TRBV19
D: .
J: TRBJ1-5
size: once

CDR3: CASRPRGGVDTQYF
DNA: TGTGCCAGCAGGCCTCGGGGAGGGGTCGATACGCAGTATTTT
V: TRBV28
D: TRBD2
J: TRBJ2-3
size: .

CDR3: CASSLGLLPQETQYF
DNA: TGTGCCAGCAGCCTCGGACTACTCCCCCAAGAGACCCAGTACTTC
V: TRBV9
D: .
J: TRBJ2-5
size: .

CDR3: CASSPGTRGNNEQFF
DNA: TGTGCCAGCAGCCCCGGGACTAGAGGAAACAATGAGCAGTTCTTC
V: TRBV7-2
D: TRBD2
J: TRBJ2-1
size: many